Listed below are T cell receptor beta chains from one sample, sequenced in a study of T cells in Graves' hyperthyroidism and ophthalmopathy. TCRdb recomputed calls from the multiplex PCR reads with MiXCR, one row per CDR3 protein. The table shows a few hundred thousand distinct CDR3 sequences, with approximately 25% occurring only once. Sequencing used blood. The receptors shown here come from a man in his forties or fifties with Graves' hyperthyroidism. Each CDR3 is given with its conserved first and last residue. D genes are given only for firm matches. Size is omitted from some rows. Given values are once, few, many or a class for expanded clones.

NA	TRBV20-1	TRBJ1-2	NA	TGCAGTGCTAGAGATCTTGGGGGAGATGGCTATGGCTACACCTTC	CSARDLGGDGYGYTF
NA	TRBV6-2/TRBV6-3	TRBJ2-5	few	TGTGCCAGCAGTTACTGGCTAGCTGGGGAGACCCAGTACTTC	CASSYWLAGETQYF
NA	TRBV3-1	TRBJ1-1	NA	TGTGCCAGCAGCCAAGGGCCCGACACGGGAGCTTTCTTT	CASSQGPDTGAFF
TRBD1	TRBV18	TRBJ1-6	NA	TGTGCCAGCTCACCCGGGGACAGAAATTCACCCCTCCACTTT	CASSPGDRNSPLHF
TRBD1	TRBV20-1	TRBJ2-2	few	TGCAGTGCTAGAGATTGGACAGGGTTCGGGGAGCTGTTTTTT	CSARDWTGFGELFF
TRBD2	TRBV20-1	TRBJ2-7	few	TGCAGTGCTAGAGTCGGTGGGCGGGAGGAGGGCGAGCAGTACTTC	CSARVGGREEGEQYF
NA	TRBV15	TRBJ1-1	few	TGTGCCACCAGCAGAAAACACCAGGGATACGGGACTGAAGCTTTCTTT	CATSRKHQGYGTEAFF
TRBD2	TRBV5-4	TRBJ2-7	NA	TGTGCCAGCAGCTTGGGGGGACTAGCGGGCTACGAGCAGTACTTC	CASSLGGLAGYEQYF
NA	TRBV25-1	TRBJ1-2	NA	TGTGCCAGCAGTGGAGGGGGGACTCCCGGCTACACCTTC	CASSGGGTPGYTF
NA	TRBV6-6	TRBJ2-2	NA	TGTGCCAGCAGTTACTCCAGGGAAACCGGGGAGCTGTTTTTT	CASSYSRETGELFF
NA	TRBV9	TRBJ2-1	few	TGTGCCAGCAGCCCTAGGTTGGCTAGCACCCACAATGAGCAGTTCTTC	CASSPRLASTHNEQFF
NA	TRBV20-1	TRBJ1-1	NA	TGCAGTGCTAGAAAGGCGGGGGACTATATCTCCCCTGAAGCTTTCTTT	CSARKAGDYISPEAFF
NA	TRBV5-1	TRBJ2-2	few	TGCGCCAGCAGCTTAACCCCTCCGCCGGGCGGGGAGCTGTTTTTT	CASSLTPPPGGELFF
NA	TRBV11-2	TRBJ2-5	many	TGTGCCAGCAGCTTGTCAGGGCAAGGGGAGACCCAGTACTTC	CASSLSGQGETQYF
TRBD1	TRBV12-3/TRBV12-4	TRBJ1-1	many	TGTGCCAGCAGGTCCGGGACAGGAGTAGCTGAAGCTTTCTTT	CASRSGTGVAEAFF
NA	TRBV27	TRBJ1-2	NA	TGTGCCAGCAGCCCGGACTGGCGGGCAGACTATGGCTACACCTTC	CASSPDWRADYGYTF
NA	TRBV3-1	TRBJ1-6	many	TGTGCCAGCAGCCAGGTGTCCTATAATTCACCCCTCCACTTT	CASSQVSYNSPLHF
TRBD1	TRBV6-1	TRBJ2-7	NA	TGTGCCAGCAGCGGGGCGTTTGGACAGGGGGTGGGCTCCTACGAGCAGTACTTC	CASSGAFGQGVGSYEQYF
NA	TRBV7-2	TRBJ1-4	NA	TGTGCCAGCAGCTTAGGGGGCCGCAGTGAAAAACTGTTTTTT	CASSLGGRSEKLFF
NA	TRBV6-1	TRBJ2-3	few	TGTGCCAGCAGGGAAAGACAGGACCTAAGCACAGATACGCAGTATTTT	CASRERQDLSTDTQYF
NA	TRBV15	TRBJ2-2	NA	TGTGCCACCAGGCCGAGACAGAACACCGGGGAGCTGTTTTTT	CATRPRQNTGELFF
NA	TRBV3-1	TRBJ2-3	many	TGTGCCAGCAGCCAAGATCCCCGCACAGATACGCAGTATTTT	CASSQDPRTDTQYF
TRBD1	TRBV5-6	TRBJ1-4	NA	TGTGCCAGCAGCTTCCCAGGGGGCGATGAAAAACTGTTTTTT	CASSFPGGDEKLFF
NA	TRBV6-1	TRBJ1-3	NA	TGTGCCAGCAGTGAAGCCTGGGTATACACCATATATTTT	CASSEAWVYTIYF
NA	TRBV6-1	TRBJ2-7	few	TGTGCCAGCAGTGAAGCGGGAGGAAGCGAGCAGTACTTC	CASSEAGGSEQYF
NA	TRBV24-1	TRBJ2-3	many	TGTGCCACCAGTGATCCCTCGGGGGCGCGGACAGATACGCAGTATTTT	CATSDPSGARTDTQYF
TRBD1	TRBV2	TRBJ1-6	few	TGTGCCAGGACAGGGGGACCTGGCTATAATTCACCCCTCCACTTT	CARTGGPGYNSPLHF
NA	TRBV27	TRBJ1-5	NA	TGTGCCAGCAGTTTAACTCCCTCCCAGCAAGGGCCCCAGCATTTT	CASSLTPSQQGPQHF
NA	TRBV27	TRBJ2-2	NA	TGTGCCAGCAGTCGGCAAGGGGAGACCGGGGAGCTGTTTTTT	CASSRQGETGELFF
TRBD1	TRBV3-1	TRBJ2-5	many	TGTGCCAGCAGCCAAGGGACAGGCAGAGAGACCCAGTACTTC	CASSQGTGRETQYF
NA	TRBV24-1	TRBJ1-2	NA	TGTGCCACCAGTGATTTCGGAGGCAGGGTAGGCGGTGGCTACACCTTC	CATSDFGGRVGGGYTF
NA	TRBV28	TRBJ1-3	NA	TGTGCCAGCAGGGACCCTGGAAACACCATATATTTT	CASRDPGNTIYF
NA	TRBV4-1	TRBJ1-1	NA	TGCGCCAGCAGCCAGGAAACAGGGAGGAGAAACACTGAAGCTTTCTTT	CASSQETGRRNTEAFF
TRBD2	TRBV10-3	TRBJ2-1	few	TGTGCCATCAGCGGACTAGCGGAGCCGTACAATGAGCAGTTCTTC	CAISGLAEPYNEQFF
TRBD2	TRBV20-1	TRBJ2-7	once	TGCAGTGCTACTAGCGGGAGTAGAGAGCAGTACTTC	CSATSGSREQYF
TRBD1	TRBV5-1	TRBJ2-7	few	TGCGCCAGCAGCTCTCGGCATACAGGGGGCCCTTTCTACGAGCAGTACTTC	CASSSRHTGGPFYEQYF
TRBD1	TRBV18	TRBJ2-1	NA	TGTGCCAGCTCACCATCCCAGGGGGATGAGCAGTTCTTC	CASSPSQGDEQFF
TRBD2	TRBV12-3/TRBV12-4	TRBJ2-7	many	TGTGCCAGCAGGGTGACTAGCGGGGGGTACGAGCAGTACTTC	CASRVTSGGYEQYF
TRBD1	TRBV28	TRBJ2-7	NA	TGTGCCAGCAGTGGGGACAGGGCTTTCAACGAGCAGTACTTC	CASSGDRAFNEQYF
NA	TRBV19	TRBJ1-5	NA	TGTGCCAGTATGCCAGGGCGGTATCAGCCCCAGCATTTT	CASMPGRYQPQHF
NA	TRBV5-5	TRBJ2-7	NA	TGTGCCAGCAGCTTGTGGGCAGGAGGCTACGAGCAGTACTTC	CASSLWAGGYEQYF
NA	TRBV7-9	TRBJ2-2	few	TGTGCCAGCAGCTCTGGTGTACGTCATAGAGCTTACACCGGGGAGCTGTTTTTT	CASSSGVRHRAYTGELFF
NA	TRBV2	TRBJ2-2	NA	TGTGCCAGCAGTGGTGGGAGCTTTGCTACCGGGGAGCTGTTTTTT	CASSGGSFATGELFF
TRBD2	TRBV11-2	TRBJ2-7	many	TGTGCCAGCAGCACCCTTACTAGCGGGATATTCTACGAGCAGTACTTC	CASSTLTSGIFYEQYF
TRBD1	TRBV7-9	TRBJ2-5	many	TGTGCCAGCAGCCCCCGCCGTGGACAGGGGCGAAGGCGGCAAGAGACCCAGTACTTC	CASSPRRGQGRRRQETQYF
NA	TRBV11-2	TRBJ1-1	NA	TGTGCCAGCAGAGTTAACAGGGAGTCGAACACTGAAGCTTTCTTT	CASRVNRESNTEAFF
NA	TRBV12-3/TRBV12-4	TRBJ1-1	many	TGTGCCAGCAGTTTGGGGAGGCAAAAACCTGAAGCTTTCTTT	CASSLGRQKPEAFF
NA	TRBV12-3/TRBV12-4	TRBJ2-2	NA	TGTGCCAGCAGTTTTGGCAAAGCGAACACCGGGGAGCTGTTTTTT	CASSFGKANTGELFF
TRBD1	TRBV11-2	TRBJ2-3	few	TGTGCCAGCAGCTGGGGCAGGGGGTCGGGTTCGGTCAAAACAGATACGCAGTATTTT	CASSWGRGSGSVKTDTQYF
NA	TRBV6-6	TRBJ2-1	NA	TGTGCCAGCAGTTACGACAGATACAATGAGCAGTTCTTC	CASSYDRYNEQFF
TRBD1	TRBV3-1	TRBJ1-1	NA	TGTGCCAGCAGCCCCATTACAGGGGGCGCGATCACTGAAGCTTTCTTT	CASSPITGGAITEAFF
NA	TRBV20-1	TRBJ1-1	few	TGCAGTGCTTACGACACTACAGACGGATACACTGAAGCTTTCTTT	CSAYDTTDGYTEAFF
NA	TRBV20-1	TRBJ2-1	NA	TGCAGTGCCGGGAACAATGAGCAGTTCTTC	CSAGNNEQFF
TRBD1	TRBV28	TRBJ1-5	NA	TGTGCCAGCAGCCTCGGGACAGGGCGGGGGAGCAATCAGCCCCAGCATTTT	CASSLGTGRGSNQPQHF
NA	TRBV11-2	TRBJ2-1	many	TGTGCCAGCAGCTTAGAGAGGACCGGGAATGAGCAGTTCTTC	CASSLERTGNEQFF